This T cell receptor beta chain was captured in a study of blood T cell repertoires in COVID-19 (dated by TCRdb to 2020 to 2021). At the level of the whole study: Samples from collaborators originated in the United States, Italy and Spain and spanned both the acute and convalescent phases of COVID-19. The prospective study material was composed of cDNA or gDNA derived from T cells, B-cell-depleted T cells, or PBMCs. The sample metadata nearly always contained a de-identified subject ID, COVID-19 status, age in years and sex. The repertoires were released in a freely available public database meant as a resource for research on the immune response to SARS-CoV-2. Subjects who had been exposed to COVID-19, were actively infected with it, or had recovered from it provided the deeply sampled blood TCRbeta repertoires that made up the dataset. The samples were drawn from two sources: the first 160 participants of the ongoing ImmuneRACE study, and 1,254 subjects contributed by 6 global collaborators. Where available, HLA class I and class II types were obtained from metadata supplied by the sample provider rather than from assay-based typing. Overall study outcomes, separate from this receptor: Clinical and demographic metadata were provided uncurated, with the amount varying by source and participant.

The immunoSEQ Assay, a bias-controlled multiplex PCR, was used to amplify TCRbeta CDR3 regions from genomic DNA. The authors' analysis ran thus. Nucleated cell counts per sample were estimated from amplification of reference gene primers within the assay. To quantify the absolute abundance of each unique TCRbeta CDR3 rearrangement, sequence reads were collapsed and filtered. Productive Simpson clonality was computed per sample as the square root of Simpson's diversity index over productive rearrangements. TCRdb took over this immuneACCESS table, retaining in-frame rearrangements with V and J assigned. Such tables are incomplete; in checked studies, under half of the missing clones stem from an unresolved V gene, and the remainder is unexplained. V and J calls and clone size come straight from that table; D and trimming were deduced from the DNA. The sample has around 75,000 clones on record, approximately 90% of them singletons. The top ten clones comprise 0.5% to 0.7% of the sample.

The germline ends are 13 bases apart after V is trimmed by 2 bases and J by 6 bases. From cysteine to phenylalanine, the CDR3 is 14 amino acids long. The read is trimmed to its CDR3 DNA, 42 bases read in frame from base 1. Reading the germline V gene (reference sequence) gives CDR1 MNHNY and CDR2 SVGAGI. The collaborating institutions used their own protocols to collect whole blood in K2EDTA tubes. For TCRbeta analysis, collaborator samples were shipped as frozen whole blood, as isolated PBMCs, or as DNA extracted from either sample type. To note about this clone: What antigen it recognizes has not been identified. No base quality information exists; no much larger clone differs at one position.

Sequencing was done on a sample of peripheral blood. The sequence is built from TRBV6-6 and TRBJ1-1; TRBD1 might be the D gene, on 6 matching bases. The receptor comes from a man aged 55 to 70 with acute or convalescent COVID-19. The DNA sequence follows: TGTGCCAGCAGTTACGGGCGGGGGGCGTCTGAAGCTTTCTTT. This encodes CASSYGRGASEAFF.